This T cell receptor (beta chain) was captured by sequencing in a study of CD8 T cells in Susac syndrome. Points on this clonotype: Its antigen is not known.

The control participants were healthy donors, and these controls were matched with respect to both age and sex. FACS enriched CD8+ TEMRA cells, while bulk CD8+ and CD4+ were negatively isolated. Random hexamers were used to reverse transcribe the RNA input (0.5 to 1 ug). One entry per CDR3 protein results from TCRdb running MiXCR on the immunoSEQ multiplex PCR reads. The sample holds some 180,000 distinct CDR3 sequences, 90% to 95% seen once. General study points: As acknowledged by the study, its TCR sequencing and HLA analysis included a relatively small number of individuals.

The V gene end was trimmed by 7 bases and the J gene end by 0 bases; junction bases not matched to a gene: 5. Germline V gene sequence: CDR1 SQVTM, CDR2 ANQGSEA. The CDR3 runs to 15 residues. The chain uses TRBV29-1 and TRBJ2-6; TRBD1 agrees at 8 bases. The sequence came from a human donor in good health. Sample: CD4+ T cells from PBMCs. For the CDR3, the DNA is TGCAGCGCCCGGGACAGGAGCTCTGGGGCCAACGTCCTGACTTTC. This translates into CSARDRSSGANVLTF.